A selection of T cell receptor beta chains follows, all from one sample in a study of blood T cell repertoires in COVID-19. The table came from immunoSEQ multiplex PCR; TCRdb's copy has only in-frame clones and leaves some out. The table includes tens of thousands of clones, under 90% detected once. The sample taken for sequencing was peripheral blood. All receptors come from a human donor with active COVID-19. The donor label of this sample is uncertain. The CDR3 runs from the conserved cysteine through the conserved F or W. D genes are given only for firm matches. Size is omitted from some rows. Given values are once, few, many or a class for expanded clones.

j_call v_call clone_size d_call cdr3_aa cdr3_nt
TRBJ1-5 TRBV7-8 once NA CASSLTAYSNQPQHF TGTGCCAGCAGCTTGACAGCTTATAGCAATCAGCCCCAGCATTTT
TRBJ2-5 TRBV7-6 NA TRBD2 CASSLGVASGGEEETQYF TGTGCCAGCAGCTTAGGAGTGGCTAGCGGGGGGGAGGAAGAGACCCAGTACTTC
TRBJ2-6 TRBV7-9 once NA CASSLEGHRDSGANVLTF TGTGCCAGCAGCTTAGAGGGTCACAGGGACTCTGGGGCCAACGTCCTGACTTTC
TRBJ2-7 TRBV5-4 NA TRBD1 CASSYLRDRSSYEQYF TGTGCCAGCAGCTACCTCCGGGACAGAAGCTCCTACGAGCAGTACTTC
TRBJ2-3 TRBV5-6 NA NA CASSLQTDTQYF TGTGCCAGCAGCTTACAAACAGATACGCAGTATTTT
TRBJ2-1 TRBV4-3 NA NA CASSQGAFAYNEQFF TGCGCCAGCAGCCAGGGGGCCTTCGCCTACAATGAGCAGTTCTTC
TRBJ1-2 TRBV9 NA NA CASSVGGSLNYGYTF TGTGCCAGCAGCGTAGGAGGAAGTCTTAACTATGGCTACACCTTC
TRBJ2-1 TRBV9 NA TRBD2 CASTPAGGFPYNEQFF TGTGCCAGCACCCCAGCGGGGGGGTTTCCTTACAATGAGCAGTTCTTC
TRBJ2-2 TRBV18 once TRBD2 CASSPLGLAGGNNAGELFF TGTGCCAGCTCACCACTTGGACTAGCGGGGGGTAATAACGCCGGGGAGCTGTTTTTT
TRBJ2-1 TRBV4-3 NA TRBD1 CASSQEGLTGYQDNEQFF TGCGCCAGCAGCCAAGAGGGCCTGACAGGGTACCAGGACAATGAGCAGTTCTTC
TRBJ1-5 TRBV27 NA NA CASSLYQNNQPQHF TGTGCCAGCAGTTTGTACCAGAACAATCAGCCCCAGCATTTT
TRBJ1-2 TRBV7-9 NA TRBD1 CASSNITGVYGYTF TGTGCCAGCAGCAACATTACAGGGGTCTATGGCTACACCTTC
TRBJ1-4 TRBV7-9 NA TRBD1 CASSADRAANEKLFF TGTGCCAGCAGCGCAGACAGGGCCGCTAATGAAAAACTGTTTTTT
TRBJ1-5 TRBV28 NA TRBD1 CASRPGQGGQPQHF TGTGCCAGCAGACCGGGACAGGGTGGGCAGCCCCAGCATTTT
TRBJ1-1 TRBV20-1 NA NA CSASGQGHTEAFF TGCAGTGCTAGTGGCCAGGGGCACACTGAAGCTTTCTTT
TRBJ2-5 TRBV6-2/TRBV6-3 NA NA CASSLLQETQYF TGTGCCAGCAGCTTACTTCAAGAGACCCAGTACTTC
TRBJ2-3 TRBV6-4 NA TRBD2 CASSDSKGGGTDTQYF TGTGCCAGCAGTGACTCAAAAGGCGGGGGTACAGATACGCAGTATTTT
TRBJ1-2 TRBV7-9 NA TRBD1 CASSPSGTGLGYTF TGTGCCAGCAGCCCGTCCGGGACAGGGCTGGGCTACACCTTC
TRBJ2-7 TRBV5-1 NA TRBD1 CASSLGTGGYEQYF TGCGCCAGCAGCTTGGGGACAGGGGGCTACGAGCAGTACTTC
TRBJ2-2 TRBV24-1 NA NA CATSDPTTTTGELFF TGTGCCACCAGTGACCCAACGACTACAACCGGGGAGCTGTTTTTT
TRBJ2-2 TRBV4-3 NA NA CASSQEHEQGYTGELFF TGCGCCAGCAGCCAAGAACACGAACAGGGCTACACCGGGGAGCTGTTTTTT
TRBJ2-6 TRBV18 NA NA CASSPRASNVLTF TGTGCCAGCTCACCACGGGCCTCCAACGTCCTGACTTTC
TRBJ1-5 TRBV6-4 NA NA CASNRSPNQPQHF TGTGCCAGCAACCGAAGCCCCAATCAGCCCCAGCATTTT